Below are 22 T cell receptor beta chains sequenced from a single sample in a study of T cell repertoires in cytomegalovirus infection. TCRdb reprocessed the reads with MiXCR, giving one entry per CDR3 protein. The sample includes around 310,000 distinct CDR3 sequences, around a sixth of them seen just once. The sequencing input was PBMCs. Receptors originate from a human donor in good health (CMV status not recorded). Some clones in this sample may be carry-over from other donors' samples.

This clonotype was counted a few times. This chain joins TRBV20-1 and TRBJ1-1; 8 nucleotides agree with TRBD1. V lost 6 bases and J lost 4; bases outside the gene matches: 4. Germline CDR1 reads DFQATT; CDR2 reads SNEGSKA (reference sequence). The CDR3 contains 12 residues. The CDR3 DNA reads as TGCAGTGCGGGACAGGCGGCCACTGAAGCTTTCTTT. Protein: CSAGQAATEAFF.

This clonotype was seen only a few times. J is TRBJ2-3 and V is TRBV12-3 or TRBV12-4; no reliable D call. CDR3 length equals 15 residues. V was cut by 2 bases and J by 4 bases, with 13 bases left in between. CDR3 amino acids: CASSLSSLVADTQYF. CDR3 bases: TGTGCCAGCAGTTTATCGTCCTTGGTGGCAGATACGCAGTATTTT.

This clonotype has at least ten counts. This chain uses TRBV7-9 with TRBJ2-3, with D uncertain. This CDR3 has 13 amino acids. Deletions cut 0 bases from V and 6 bases from J, with 7 bases between. The V gene's germline CDR1 is SEHNR and CDR2 FQNEAQ (reference sequence). CDR3 protein: CASSLALKDTQYF. Here the CDR3 DNA reads TGTGCCAGCAGCTTAGCGCTGAAGGATACGCAGTATTTT. Using reference TRBV7-9 and TRBJ2-3 for the parts outside the CDR3, the full variable domain is DTGVSQNPRHKITKRGQNVTFRCDPISEHNRLYWYRQTLGQGPEFLTYFQNEAQLEKSRLLSDRFSAERPKGSFSTLEIQRTEQGDSAMYLCASSLALKDTQYFGPGTRLTVL.

This clonotype was observed at least ten times. The chain recombines TRBV7-8 with TRBJ2-5; D is unclear. The CDR3 has 13 residues. Germline V lookup: CDR1 SGHVS, CDR2 FQNEAQ. V gave up 0 bases and J gave up 5 bases, with 7 bases separating them. The CDR3 coding sequence is TGTGCCAGCAGCTTAGCACCTGACGAGACCCAGTACTTC. Its translation is CASSLAPDETQYF.

The chain couples TRBV24-1 to TRBJ2-1; 8 bases match TRBD2. V dropped 4 bases and J dropped 7; count of bases not matched to a gene: 8. CDR3 size: 15 residues. Germline CDR1 KGHDR, CDR2 SFDVKD. CDR3 amino acids: CATSDPRGGGNEQFF. The CDR3 region has the DNA TGTGCCACCAGTGACCCCCGGGGGGGGGGGAATGAGCAGTTCTTC.

The chain couples TRBV20-1 to TRBJ1-1; D ambiguous. Trimming took 1 base from V and 6 from J, leaving 6 bases between them. This CDR3 is built from 11 residues. Germline-derived CDR1 and CDR2 are DFQATT and SNEGSKA (reference sequence). The CDR3 nucleotides are TGCAGTGCTAGAGGGCCGCCTGAAGCTTTCTTT. This sequence encodes CSARGPPEAFF.

The rearrangement joins TRBV6-5 to TRBJ1-2, with 7 bases matching TRBD1. The germline CDR1 and CDR2 sequences are MNHEY and SVGAGI. The V gene end was trimmed by 4 bases and the J gene end by 6 bases; junction bases not matched to a gene: 8. There are 14 residues in the CDR3. CDR3 amino acids: CASSLKRGTDGYTF. The CDR3 DNA reads TGTGCCAGCAGTTTAAAACGGGGGACAGATGGCTACACCTTC.

This clonotype was detected many times. The chain joins TRBV5-1 to TRBJ1-5; 8 nucleotides align to TRBD1. This CDR3 has 15 residues. CDR1 is SGHRS and CDR2 is YFSETQ in the germline V gene. Germline trimming cut 1 base from V and 4 bases from J; bases unmatched to any gene: 4. The CDR3 DNA reads TGCGCCAGCAGCTTGAGTGGACAGGGTAATCAGCCCCAGCATTTT. Translated, it gives CASSLSGQGNQPQHF.

This clonotype was picked up a small number of times. In DNA form, the CDR3 reads TGTGCCAGCACCACAGGCGGGGGCAACACCGGGGAGCTGTTTTTT. Residues: CASTTGGGNTGELFF. J is TRBJ2-2 and V is TRBV7-2; D is possibly TRBD2 (7 bases). The CDR3 totals 15 residues. V was trimmed by 7 bases and J by 2 bases, leaving 14 bases between them. CDR1 SGHTA and CDR2 FQGNSA come from the germline V gene.

This clonotype was observed a handful of times. The chain links TRBV19 to TRBJ1-2, with D unclear. Germline assignment: CDR1 LNHDA and CDR2 SQIVND (reference sequence). V shed 5 bases and J shed 0 bases, with 7 bases lying between them. This CDR3 has 13 amino acids. CDR3 bases: TGTGCCAGTAGTGTACCGGCTAACTATGGCTACACCTTC. Its protein is CASSVPANYGYTF.

Note on this clonotype: This may come from a read error, since a much larger clone is one base off. The V call is TRBV4-3, the J call TRBJ1-3; possibly TRBD1 for D (6 bases). This CDR3 contains 16 residues. Germline CDR1 reads LGHNA; CDR2 reads YSLEER. CDR3 bases: TGCACCAGCAGCCAATCGACAGGTCTCTCTGGAAACACCATATATTTT. This codes for CTSSQSTGLSGNTIYF.

The table lists this clonotype with many counts. V usage is TRBV7-6 and J usage is TRBJ2-1, with TRBD2 matching over 11 bases. In germline, CDR1 is SGHVS, CDR2 FNYEAQ. The CDR3 has 16 residues. The trim removed 2 bases at V and 6 bases at J, leaving 6 bases unmatched. CDR3 residues: CASSLLAGGRVNEQFF. In DNA form, the CDR3 reads TGTGCCAGCAGCTTACTAGCGGGGGGCCGGGTCAATGAGCAGTTCTTC.

This chain uses TRBV4-3 with TRBJ2-5, with a weak D call TRBD1 (6 bases). The V end was cut by 2 bases, the J end by 2 bases, with 15 bases between. The CDR3 consists of 16 residues. Germline loops: CDR1 LGHNA, CDR2 YSLEER. CDR3 region: CASSQITGRGQETQYF. The CDR3 nucleotides read TGCGCCAGCAGCCAAATAACAGGCAGGGGACAAGAGACCCAGTACTTC.

A few counts support this clonotype. V gene TRBV20-1 combines with J gene TRBJ2-1, with TRBD2 matching over 7 bases. Trimming took 7 bases from V and 10 from J; bases not matched to a gene: 10. The CDR3 has 12 residues. Germline lookup yields CDR1 DFQATT and CDR2 SNEGSKA (reference sequence). As DNA, the CDR3 is TGCAGTGGGTTCAAGCGGGGCGGAGAGCAGTTCTTC. Translating it yields CSGFKRGGEQFF.

The rearrangement joins TRBV2 to TRBJ1-1, with D possibly matching TRBD1 (5 bases). Trimming took 7 bases from V and 0 from J, leaving 15 bases between them. Germline V gives CDR1 SNHLY, CDR2 FYNNEI. The CDR3 spans 15 residues. The CDR3 DNA is TGTGCCAGCAAACCTCGTGGGACGTTGAACACTGAAGCTTTCTTT. Translated: CASKPRGTLNTEAFF. The complete variable domain, with remaining parts taken from reference TRBV2 and TRBJ1-1, reads EPEVTQTPSHQVTQMGQEVILRCVPISNHLYFYWYRQILGQKVEFLVSFYNNEISEKSEIFDDQFSVERPDGSNFTLKIRSTKLEDSAMYFCASKPRGTLNTEAFFGQGTRLTVV.

The table lists this clonotype with many counts. The rearrangement joins TRBV7-2 to TRBJ2-5, with unresolved D. V dropped 4 bases and J dropped 1 base, with 7 bases sitting between them. The CDR3 has 13 residues. Per the germline V gene, CDR1 is SGHTA and CDR2 is FQGNSA. The CDR3 region is CASSSRAQETQYF. CDR3 in DNA: TGTGCCAGCAGCTCCCGGGCCCAAGAGACCCAGTACTTC.

V usage is TRBV28 and J usage is TRBJ2-3; D perhaps matches TRBD2 (5 bases). CDR1 is MDHEN, CDR2 SYDVKM, per germline. The germline V and J ends were trimmed by 1 base and 1 base, with 9 bases remaining between them. CDR3 length equals 15 residues. CDR3 sequence (DNA): TGTGCCAGCAGTTTATCAGCGGCGGGCACAGATACGCAGTATTTT. Protein: CASSLSAAGTDTQYF.

The chain couples TRBV6-5 to TRBJ1-3; no reliable D call. Per the germline V gene, CDR1 is MNHEY and CDR2 is SVGAGI. V was trimmed by 1 base and J by 0 bases, leaving 10 bases between them. The CDR3 totals 16 residues. The CDR3 nucleotides read TGTGCCAGCAGTTACTGGGGTGGGAACTCTGGAAACACCATATATTTT. Translation: CASSYWGGNSGNTIYF.

Many counts were recorded for this clonotype. The rearrangement joins TRBV2 to TRBJ2-1; D unclear. Trimming removed 4 bases from V and 9 bases from J, with 22 bases in between. The germline gives CDR1 SNHLY, CDR2 FYNNEI. The CDR3 is 16 residues long. In nucleotides, the CDR3 is TGTGCCAGCAGTGGAATCAGAGAAGGCTTTATTGTTGAGCAGTTCTTC. Protein sequence: CASSGIREGFIVEQFF.

The chain is built from TRBV25-1 and TRBJ2-7; 7 bases match TRBD2. The V gene end was trimmed by 3 bases and the J gene end by 7 bases; junction bases not matched to a gene: 3. The CDR3 extends over 12 amino acids. Germline V gives CDR1 MGHDK, CDR2 SYGVNS. The DNA for the CDR3 is TGTGCCAGCAGTGACGGGGGAGGGGAGCAGTACTTC. Translation gives CASSDGGGEQYF.

This chain connects TRBV28 to TRBJ1-1; the D gene is possibly TRBD1 (5 bases). V was trimmed by 5 bases and J by 6 bases, leaving 10 bases between them. CDR1 is MDHEN, CDR2 SYDVKM, per germline. The CDR3 is made up of 12 amino acids. This chain's CDR3 is CASSGGGSEAFF. CDR3 coding DNA: TGTGCCAGCAGTGGGGGGGGGTCTGAAGCTTTCTTT. The complete variable domain, with remaining parts taken from reference TRBV28 and TRBJ1-1, reads DVKVTQSSRYLVKRTGEKVFLECVQDMDHENMFWYRQDPGLGLRLIYFSYDVKMKEKGDIPEGYSVSREKKERFSLILESASTNQTSMYLCASSGGGSEAFFGQGTRLTVV.

The chain has TRBV7-9 and TRBJ2-7; maybe TRBD1 (5 bases). The CDR3 covers 17 residues. V was trimmed by 1 base and J by 2 bases, leaving 18 bases between them. From germline, CDR1 is SEHNR and CDR2 FQNEAQ (reference sequence). The CDR3 DNA is TGTGCCAGCAGCTTAGTAGGACACTCCAGAATTACCTACGAGCAGTACTTC. The encoded protein is CASSLVGHSRITYEQYF. Variable domain in full (rest from reference TRBV7-9 and TRBJ2-7): DTGVSQNPRHKITKRGQNVTFRCDPISEHNRLYWYRQTLGQGPEFLTYFQNEAQLEKSRLLSDRFSAERPKGSFSTLEIQRTEQGDSAMYLCASSLVGHSRITYEQYFGPGTRLTVT.